Shown below are 15 T cell receptor beta chains from a single sample sequenced in a study of shared clonotypes between healthy human individuals. The repertoire was sequenced with immunoSEQ multiplex PCR; TCRdb's copy has only in-frame clones and lacks some. The sample has 2 million to 2.5 million clones; approximately 94% are singletons. The naive CD8 fraction comprised CD45RO-negative cells positively selected for CCR7 and excluded terminally differentiated effector memory CD45RA+ cells. The sample was naive CD8+ T cells sorted from blood. Source of these receptors: a man aged 18 to 29 in good health.

The gene calls are TRBV28 and TRBJ2-5; D is undetermined. Germline V lookup: CDR1 MDHEN, CDR2 SYDVKM. There are 13 residues in the CDR3. The V end was cut by 3 bases, the J end by 4 bases, with 9 bases between. In DNA form, the CDR3 reads TGTGCCAGCAGTTTCAGGAGTGTAGAGACCCAGTACTTC. This gives the protein CASSFRSVETQYF.

This chain joins TRBV27 and TRBJ2-1; weak D call: TRBD2 (5 bases). The germline CDR1 and CDR2 sequences are MNHEY and SMNVEV (reference sequence). This CDR3 has 14 amino acids. V shed 0 bases and J shed 9 bases, with 12 bases lying between them. Here the CDR3 reads CASSLSNGVGEQFF. DNA of the CDR3: TGTGCCAGCAGTTTATCCAACGGGGTTGGTGAGCAGTTCTTC.

This chain joins TRBV6-1 and TRBJ2-3; a weak D match, TRBD2 (5 bases). CDR3 length equals 17 residues. Germline CDR1 is MNHNS and CDR2 is SASEGT. The germline V and J ends were trimmed by 2 bases and 0 bases, with 15 bases remaining between them. CDR3 bases: TGTGCCAGCAGTGAATCTAATGTCGGGGATAGCACAGATACGCAGTATTTT. Amino acids: CASSESNVGDSTDTQYF.

V usage is TRBV27 and J usage is TRBJ2-3; either TRBD1 or TRBD2 may fit D (6 bases each). This CDR3 region has 16 residues. Germline values: CDR1 MNHEY, CDR2 SMNVEV (reference sequence). Trimming took 7 bases from V and 4 from J, leaving 21 bases between them. The CDR3 DNA reads TGTGCCAGCACCCCTACCGGGGCAGGGGAGGCAGATACGCAGTATTTT. This gives the protein CASTPTGAGEADTQYF.

The chain couples TRBV4-3 to TRBJ1-2, with D uncertain. CDR1 and CDR2 from the germline V gene are LGHNA and YSLEER. This CDR3 has 15 amino acids. V lost 0 bases to trimming and J lost 7 bases, with 15 bases between them. The DNA of the CDR3 is TGCGCCAGCAGCCAAGAAATGGTGACTGATCTTGGCTACACCTTC. Translated: CASSQEMVTDLGYTF.

This chain joins TRBV4-3 and TRBJ2-7; TRBD2 matches 9 bases. V shed 0 bases and J 7 bases; nucleotides not matched to a gene: 7. Germline loops: CDR1 LGHNA, CDR2 YSLEER. This CDR3 is 15 amino acids long. As DNA, the CDR3 is TGCGCCAGCAGCCAAGATCTAGCGGGATCATGGGAGCAGTACTTC. Amino acids: CASSQDLAGSWEQYF.

The gene calls are TRBV6-1 and TRBJ2-7, with 9 bases lining up with TRBD1. J was trimmed by 5 bases and V by 5 bases; bases with no gene match: 4. The germline gives CDR1 MNHNS, CDR2 SASEGT. The CDR3 length is 13 residues. The CDR3 loop is CASSPGQGNEQYF. The CDR3 DNA sequence: TGTGCCAGCAGTCCGGGACAGGGAAACGAGCAGTACTTC.

The chain links TRBV30 to TRBJ1-4, with 7 nucleotides matching TRBD1. The CDR3 is made up of 15 amino acids. Germline loops: CDR1 GTSNPN, CDR2 SVGIG (reference sequence). The V and J ends lost 2 bases and 7 bases, in that order; junction bases with no gene match: 10. CDR3 in amino acids: CAWSLIQGWGEKLFF. In DNA form, the CDR3 reads TGTGCCTGGAGTCTAATACAGGGGTGGGGTGAAAAACTGTTTTTT.

DNA for the CDR3: TGTGCCAGCAGCGCAGACAGGGGAGATCAGCCCCAGCATTTT. Protein product: CASSADRGDQPQHF. The V call is TRBV7-9, the J call TRBJ1-5; 8 nucleotides agree with TRBD1. Trimming at V came to 5 bases and at J to 5 bases, leaving 5 bases not matched to a gene. The CDR3 is made up of 14 amino acids. CDR1 is SEHNR and CDR2 is FQNEAQ in the germline V gene (reference sequence).

This sequence joins TRBV2 and TRBJ1-2, with D tentatively TRBD1 (5 bases). V was trimmed by 5 bases and J by 5 bases, leaving 12 bases between them. CDR3 length: 13 residues. The V gene's germline CDR1 is SNHLY and CDR2 FYNNEI. CDR3 in amino acids: CASSQGQIYGYTF. DNA of the CDR3: TGTGCCAGCAGTCAGGGCCAGATTTATGGCTACACCTTC.

This clone was recorded once. The chain combines TRBV2 with TRBJ1-5, with no clear D. CDR1 is SNHLY, CDR2 FYNNEI, per germline. The CDR3 has 14 residues. Trimming pared 7 bases from V and 2 bases from J, leaving 12 bases between. CDR3 DNA sequence: TGTGCCAGCAATAAAGGCATCGGCAATCAGCCCCAGCATTTT. This gives the protein CASNKGIGNQPQHF.

Points on this clone: A much larger clonotype is one base distant, so this may be a read error. Other DNA sequences in this specimen translate into the identical CDR3. The chain uses TRBV27 and TRBJ2-1; D is uncertain. Germline values: CDR1 MNHEY, CDR2 SMNVEV (reference sequence). The CDR3 is 12 residues long. V lost 3 bases and J 1 base, leaving 1 base between the germline ends. DNA of the CDR3: TGTGCCAGCAGTTTTTCCTACAATGAGCAGTTCTTC. This gives the protein CASSFSYNEQFF.

The gene calls are TRBV4-1 and TRBJ2-7; 8 nucleotides align to TRBD1. Trimming removed 3 bases from V and 3 bases from J; junction bases left unmatched: 7. The CDR3 spans 15 residues. Germline V gene lookup returns CDR1 MGHRA and CDR2 YSYEKL. The CDR3: CASSQPGTGYYEQYF. CDR3 DNA: TGCGCCAGCAGCCAGCCCGGGACAGGTTACTACGAGCAGTACTTC.

This chain uses TRBV4-2 with TRBJ2-2, with D possibly matching TRBD2 (6 bases). Trimming removed 3 bases at V and 8 bases at J, with 25 bases between. The CDR3 is 18 amino acids. From germline, CDR1 is LGHNA and CDR2 YNFKEQ. Written as DNA, the CDR3 is TGTGCCAGCAGCCAGATTTCTGTTCCCGGGACTTTTAGAGGGGAGCTGTTTTTT. Protein product: CASSQISVPGTFRGELFF.

The chain combines TRBV7-9 with TRBJ2-7; 11 bases match TRBD2. Germline loops: CDR1 SEHNR, CDR2 FQNEAQ (reference sequence). The junction had 12 bases not matched to a gene; V was cut back by 3 bases and J by 2 bases. CDR3 length equals 18 residues. Written as DNA, the CDR3 is TGTGCCAGCAGCTTCCCAGGGGTAGCGGGGGGGCCTCCCTACGAGCAGTACTTC. This translates into CASSFPGVAGGPPYEQYF.